This T cell receptor (beta chain) was recorded in a study of OX40 agonist ivuxolimab in advanced cancers. The length of the CDR3 is 14 residues. Germline CDR1 and CDR2: SEHNR and FQNEAQ (reference sequence). The junction had 2 bases not matched to a gene; V was cut back by 2 bases and J by 7 bases. The repertoire was sequenced with immunoSEQ multiplex PCR; TCRdb's copy has only in-frame clones and lacks some. Of roughly 60,000 clones detected, 75% to 90% appear once; the ten largest clones hold 4%. This material consisted of CD4+ or CD8+ T cells sorted from blood, taken in a trial of the OX40 agonist ivuxolimab. The clonotype originates from an adult with an advanced solid tumor such as melanoma, head and neck, liver or kidney cancer. V usage is TRBV7-9 and J usage is TRBJ2-1; TRBD1 agrees at 10 bases. CDR3 amino acids: CASSLRQGANEQFF. In nucleotides, the CDR3 is TGTGCCAGCAGCTTAAGACAGGGGGCTAATGAGCAGTTCTTC.